Listed here are 11 T cell receptor beta chains from one sample, sequenced in a study of T cells in Graves' hyperthyroidism and ophthalmopathy. TCR beta CDR3 regions were amplified from RNA transcripts. First-round RT-PCR with HTBI primers amplified the TCR CDR3 region. A single record per CDR3 protein comes from TCRdb applying MiXCR to the multiplex PCR reads. The table records 560,000 or so distinct CDR3 sequences, about 20% of them present only once. The sequenced sample was blood. All receptors come from a man in his forties or fifties with Graves' ophthalmopathy.

The V call is TRBV4-2, the J call TRBJ1-2; D gene unclear. V was pared by 0 bases and J by 0 bases, with 11 bases between. The CDR3 is made up of 16 amino acids. The germline V gene has CDR1 LGHNA and CDR2 YNFKEQ. The CDR3 sequence: CASSQDAQRTNYGYTF. The CDR3, as DNA: TGTGCCAGCAGCCAAGATGCCCAGCGCACTAACTATGGCTACACCTTC.

The chain links TRBV19 to TRBJ2-3; D not resolved. The V end lost 5 bases, the J end lost 1 base, and 13 bases lay between the germline ends. Germline-derived CDR1 and CDR2 are LNHDA and SQIVND (reference sequence). This CDR3 contains 15 residues. CDR3 bases: TGTGCCAGTAGTGAAATACAGCTACGCACAGATACGCAGTATTTT. This translates into CASSEIQLRTDTQYF.

In this sample, this clonotype turned up many times. This chain joins TRBV2 and TRBJ2-7; a possible D gene is TRBD1 (6 bases). Trimming removed 10 bases from V and 1 base from J, with 20 bases in between. CDR3 length: 15 amino acids. CDR1 is SNHLY, CDR2 FYNNEI, per germline. The CDR3 loop reads CATDTTGASSYEQYF. The CDR3, as DNA: TGTGCCACCGACACGACAGGAGCCTCGTCCTACGAGCAGTACTTC.

This clonotype was seen many times. The chain has TRBV27 and TRBJ1-6, with TRBD1 matching over 7 bases. V shed 4 bases, J shed 11 bases, and the junction held 5 bases outside the gene matches. Per germline, CDR1 MNHEY and CDR2 SMNVEV (reference sequence). CDR3 size: 13 residues. The CDR3 is CASSSTGDAPLHF. As DNA, the CDR3 is TGTGCCAGCAGTTCAACAGGGGACGCACCCCTCCACTTT.

V and J are TRBV6-1 and TRBJ1-6, with 9 bases fitting TRBD1. Looked up from germline, CDR1 is MNHNS and CDR2 is SASEGT. V shed 5 bases, J shed 7 bases, and the junction held 6 bases outside the gene matches. The CDR3 runs 15 residues. Here the CDR3 DNA reads TGTGCCAGCAGTACGGGACAGGGTGGAAATTCACCCCTCCACTTT. Protein sequence: CASSTGQGGNSPLHF.

This clonotype was detected many times. The chain combines TRBV12-3 or TRBV12-4 with TRBJ2-1; D may be TRBD1 or TRBD2 (5 bases each). The CDR3 length is 15 residues. V lost 7 bases, J lost 0 bases, and 13 bases lay in between. This CDR3 is CASMVGTPSYNEQFF. In DNA, the CDR3 is TGTGCCAGCATGGTGGGGACCCCCTCCTACAATGAGCAGTTCTTC.

As concerns this clonotype: This CDR3 is missing its conserved last phenylalanine or tryptophan, likely due to a read error. The V gene is TRBV19, the J gene TRBJ1-2; 8 bases are shared with TRBD1. Germline values: CDR1 LNHDA, CDR2 SQIVND (reference sequence). The CDR3 spans 15 residues. The V and J ends lost 3 bases and 1 base, in that order; junction bases with no gene match: 4. The CDR3, as DNA: TGTGCCAGTAGTATGGGGACAGGAGATAACTATGGCTACACCATC. Protein product: CASSMGTGDNYGYTI.

The genes are TRBV28 and TRBJ2-7; tentative D call: TRBD2 (5 bases). This CDR3 is built from 13 residues. Germline loops: CDR1 MDHEN, CDR2 SYDVKM. V was cut by 6 bases and J by 4 bases, with 13 bases left in between. The CDR3 DNA is TGTGCCAGCAGACAAACCGGGGAATACGAGCAGTACTTC. It specifies CASRQTGEYEQYF. The full variable domain, completed using reference TRBV28 and TRBJ2-7, is DVKVTQSSRYLVKRTGEKVFLECVQDMDHENMFWYRQDPGLGLRLIYFSYDVKMKEKGDIPEGYSVSREKKERFSLILESASTNQTSMYLCASRQTGEYEQYFGPGTRLTVT.

In its sample, this clonotype was seen many times. The gene calls are TRBV18 and TRBJ2-7, with D perhaps assigned TRBD1 or TRBD2 (5 bases each). The ends were cut back, 3 bases at V and 6 bases at J, with 15 bases in the middle. Germline V gene data show CDR1 as KGHSH and CDR2 as LQKENI. The CDR3 sequence is 14 residues long. The CDR3 reads CASSPGTVGPEQYF. The CDR3 DNA sequence: TGTGCCAGCTCACCCGGGACCGTTGGACCCGAGCAGTACTTC.

This chain joins TRBV10-3 and TRBJ2-6; 10 nucleotides match TRBD2. Per the germline V gene, CDR1 is ENHRY and CDR2 is SYGVKD. Germline trimming cut 10 bases from V and 2 bases from J; bases unmatched to any gene: 8. This CDR3 has 16 residues. The CDR3 region is CATGTSDRAGANVLTF. In DNA, the CDR3 is TGTGCCACAGGGACTAGCGACCGGGCTGGGGCCAACGTCCTGACTTTC.

The chain recombines TRBV19 with TRBJ1-2; no reliable D call. Germline V gene data show CDR1 as LNHDA and CDR2 as SQIVND (reference sequence). CDR3 length: 14 residues. Trimming stripped 7 bases from V and 8 bases from J, with 20 bases between. The CDR3 region is CASNTGLGSKGYTF. The CDR3 bases are TGTGCCAGTAATACCGGACTGGGGTCTAAAGGCTACACCTTC.